This T cell receptor beta chain was recorded in a study of beta chain features in type 1 diabetes. In the study overall: The samples had around 100 million sorted cells examined in all. Points from the study as a whole: Among all four CD4+ subsets, Type 1 diabetes patients had TCRB CDR3s that were moderately but significantly shorter.

The CDR3 runs to 12 residues. Germline loops: CDR1 ENHRY, CDR2 SYGVKD. V lost 10 bases and J lost 7, with 13 bases in between. The sequenced template was cDNA made from the entire isolated RNA. The data were produced by immunoSEQ multiplex PCR, yet TCRdb's version contains in-frame clones alone and is incomplete. This table holds 310,000 or so clones, around 7.6% found once. As concerns this clone: Its matching antigen is unknown.

The receptor was isolated from a woman aged 18-29 years in good health. The chain is built from TRBV10-3 and TRBJ1-4, with D possibly being TRBD1 (6 bases). Material: central memory CD4+ T cells from blood. Here the CDR3 reads CATQGSTEKLFF. Here the CDR3 DNA reads TGTGCCACCCAGGGGTCCACTGAAAAACTGTTTTTT.